The present entry profiles one T cell receptor beta chain with its context. The antigen is not known. PCR involved 60 Vbeta and 13 Jbeta primers. Original processing notes: The authors later counted about 80 million unique TCR beta chains, some 12 million of them shared. Measured with immunoSEQ multiplex PCR; TCRdb has only the in-frame clones, and not every one. Clonal size and the V and J genes are those of that table, whereas D and trimming came from the DNA. The data show approximately 99,000 clones, with 79% seen just once and about 3.1% held by the top ten. Between the trimmed V and J ends, which lost 2 bases and 5 bases, there was a span of 25 bases. The CDR3 is 20 amino acids. Germline values: CDR1 LGHNA, CDR2 YSLEER. The data originate from a study of cytomegalovirus exposure and HLA in healthy donors. The study, taken as a whole, reports: TCR beta chains associated with HLA were, in a later analysis, more clonally expanded than equally common others. Likely technical artifact: a cluster of highly shared sequence variants. An analysis done earlier found most TCR beta V segments productive about 87% or about 30% of the time.

Input material: PBMCs. The TCR was taken from a male donor in good health and CMV-seropositive. The chain recombines TRBV4-3 with TRBJ1-6, with D maybe TRBD1 (5 bases). Written as DNA, the CDR3 is TGCGCCAGCAGCCAATCTACAGGCCTCCTTAGGTACGGGCATAATTCACCCCTCCACTTT. It specifies CASSQSTGLLRYGHNSPLHF.